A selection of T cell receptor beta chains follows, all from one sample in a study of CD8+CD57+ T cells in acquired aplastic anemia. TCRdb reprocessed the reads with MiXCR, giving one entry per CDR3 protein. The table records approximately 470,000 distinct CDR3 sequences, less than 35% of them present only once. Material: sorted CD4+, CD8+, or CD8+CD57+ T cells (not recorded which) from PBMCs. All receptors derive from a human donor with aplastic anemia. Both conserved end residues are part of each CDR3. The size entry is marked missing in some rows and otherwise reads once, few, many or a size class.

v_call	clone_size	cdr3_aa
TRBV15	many	CATSRARVGQPQHF
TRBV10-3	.	CAISTGGWEKLFF
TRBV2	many	CASRGTTERYNEQFF
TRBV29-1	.	CSVDAGGNTIYF
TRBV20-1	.	CSASGMPGQPYEQYF
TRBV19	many	CASSPRTGPYEQYF
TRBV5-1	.	CASSLADSLYNEQFF
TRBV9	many	CASSPGREQYF
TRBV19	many	CASSIVGYQPQHF
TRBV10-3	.	CAISESNRGNEKLFF
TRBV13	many	CASSLSQATNYGYTF
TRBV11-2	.	CASSWRLAGGLTDTQYF
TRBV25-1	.	CATRDREGSTIYF
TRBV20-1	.	CSASFGGPRDEQYF
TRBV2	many	CASRDDSNQPQHF
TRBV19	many	CASTPRMLSGNTIYF
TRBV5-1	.	CASSAAGTDYEQYF
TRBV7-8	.	CAGSVGQLDLQPQHF
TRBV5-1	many	CASSSQGLTGYTF
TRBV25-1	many	CASSDTGTEGIQYF
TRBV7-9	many	CASSRRRDEKLFF
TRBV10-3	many	CAVNNGGQQFF
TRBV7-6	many	CASSLLGGESGSPLHF
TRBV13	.	CASLAGTSGGYEQYF
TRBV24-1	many	CATSDREGVSTDTQYF
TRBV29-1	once	CSVVKGEAFF
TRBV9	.	CASSREGQPQHF
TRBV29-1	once	CSVEGTSGAPQETRYF
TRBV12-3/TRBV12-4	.	CASSLEESQPQHF
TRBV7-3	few	CASSLRHNSSYNEQFF
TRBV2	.	CASSELQGAGQPQHF
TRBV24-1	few	CATSGLAATNEQFF
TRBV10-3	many	CAISDPTSGSGYEQYF
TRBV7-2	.	CASSLTGGNSGNTMYF
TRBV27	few	CASSLKVNQPQHF
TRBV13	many	CASSLRGRNYEQYF
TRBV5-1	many	CASSFPDNGANVLTF
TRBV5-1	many	CASSLGRDNYEQYF
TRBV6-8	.	CASRGSRGGEQFF
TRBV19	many	CASSIGQGTRGYTF
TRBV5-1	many	CASSLAGRGGYTF
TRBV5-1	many	CASSLSRGTYEQYF
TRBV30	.	CAWLTGVEQYF
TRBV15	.	CATSGDRGHNQYF
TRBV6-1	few	CASTIQRRRTEAFF
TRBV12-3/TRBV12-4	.	CASAGYSGNTIYF